Shown below are 2 T cell receptor beta chains from a single sample sequenced in a study of T cell repertoires in aging, cancer and after chemotherapy. TCR beta rearrangements were amplified from peripheral blood genomic DNA. TRB rearrangements spanning V, D and J were amplified using mixed TRB-A/B primers. Via MiXCR, TCRdb re-called the multiplex PCR reads, giving one row per CDR3 protein. The sample holds about 1,300 distinct CDR3 sequences; around 30% are singletons and the top ten take more than 9%. The sample was blood. These receptors were obtained from a human donor with a solid tumor.

The rearrangement uses TRBV12-3 or TRBV12-4 and TRBJ2-1; 7 bases line up with TRBD2. With V trimmed by 2 bases and J by 4 bases, 11 bases remained unmatched. The CDR3 totals 17 residues. The CDR3 coding sequence is TGTGCCAGCAGTTTAAGTGGGGCGGGGGAGGCTTACAATGAGCAGTTCTTC. Translated, it gives CASSLSGAGEAYNEQFF.

V and J are TRBV6-6 and TRBJ2-1; 11 bases are shared with TRBD2. Germline CDR1 reads MNHNY; CDR2 reads SVGAGI (reference sequence). Losses at the gene ends were 6 bases for V and 4 bases for J; bases not matched to a gene: 17. The CDR3 sequence is 19 residues long. In DNA, the CDR3 is TGTGCCAGCAGGGATATAAAAGGGGGACTAGCGGATAAGTACAATGAGCAGTTCTTC. This sequence encodes CASRDIKGGLADKYNEQFF.